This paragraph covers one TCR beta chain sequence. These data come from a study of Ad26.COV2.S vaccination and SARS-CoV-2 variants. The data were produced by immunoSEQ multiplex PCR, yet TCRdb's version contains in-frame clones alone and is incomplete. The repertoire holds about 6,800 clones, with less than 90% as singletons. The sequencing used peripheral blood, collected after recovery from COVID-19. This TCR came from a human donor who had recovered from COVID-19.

CDR3 region: CASSLGPGGAYEQYF. The CDR3 DNA reads TGTGCCAGCTCACTTGGCCCCGGGGGAGCCTACGAGCAGTACTTC. V is TRBV18 and J is TRBJ2-7; tentative D call: TRBD2 (6 bases). This CDR3 region has 15 residues. With 4 bases removed from V and 2 bases from J, the gap between germline ends came to 15 bases. Germline V gene lookup returns CDR1 KGHSH and CDR2 LQKENI.